A single sample gave rise to the 25 T cell receptor beta chains below, sequenced in a study of T cell repertoires in cytomegalovirus infection. TCRdb ran MiXCR on the reads and lists one entry per CDR3 protein. Of around 530,000 distinct CDR3 sequences in the sample, 26% were seen once. The source material was PBMCs. These receptors all come from a human donor in good health (CMV status not recorded). Some clones in this sample may be carry-over from other donors' samples.

This clonotype was counted at least ten times. CDR3 bases: TGTGCCAGCAGGGGGTGGGATCAGCCCCAGCATTTT. Its protein is CASRGWDQPQHF. This chain links TRBV7-8 with TRBJ1-5; D unclear. Germline CDR1 is SGHVS and CDR2 is FQNEAQ. V was shortened by 6 bases and J by 5 bases, with 8 bases between the two germline ends. CDR3 length: 12 amino acids.

In this sample, this clonotype turned up many times. This chain links TRBV12-5 with TRBJ2-3; TRBD2 might be the D (6 bases). The V gene lost 0 bases and the J gene lost 2 bases, with 12 bases spanning the gap. CDR3 length: 16 residues. Germline V gene lookup returns CDR1 LGHNT and CDR2 FRNRAP. CDR3 sequence (DNA): TGTGCTAGTGGTTTGGTAGTAGCGGCCTACACAGATACGCAGTATTTT. This codes for CASGLVVAAYTDTQYF.

This clonotype came up a few times. V gene TRBV20-1 combines with J gene TRBJ2-5; the D is unclear. V was cut by 3 bases and J by 5 bases, with 19 bases left in between. The CDR3 spans 15 residues. Germline CDR1 DFQATT, CDR2 SNEGSKA (reference sequence). This chain's CDR3 is CSAREAQGKTETQYF. The CDR3 DNA follows: TGCAGTGCTAGGGAAGCGCAAGGGAAGACGGAGACCCAGTACTTC.

The V call is TRBV19, the J call TRBJ1-5; 8 positions match TRBD1. Germline V gene sequence: CDR1 LNHDA, CDR2 SQIVND (reference sequence). This CDR3 contains 15 residues. V lost 7 bases and J lost 0; bases outside the gene matches: 5. CDR3 protein: CASKTGAHSNQPQHF. The CDR3 coding sequence is TGTGCCAGTAAGACAGGGGCCCATAGCAATCAGCCCCAGCATTTT.

V is TRBV5-1 and J is TRBJ1-1, with 9 positions matching TRBD1. This CDR3 is built from 18 residues. Per the germline V gene, CDR1 is SGHRS and CDR2 is YFSETQ. The trim removed 3 bases at V and 2 bases at J, leaving 14 bases unmatched. In nucleotides, the CDR3 is TGCGCCAGCAGCTCCGTGGTACCGGGACAGGGAATCAACACTGAAGCTTTCTTT. It yields the protein CASSSVVPGQGINTEAFF.

CDR3 coding DNA: TGTGCCAGCACCCTCCGGGGGAACGGCTACACCTTC. Amino acid sequence: CASTLRGNGYTF. The chain is built from TRBV7-6 and TRBJ1-2; D is possibly TRBD1 (5 bases). The CDR3 loop spans 12 amino acids. Germline CDR1 and CDR2: SGHVS and FNYEAQ. V dropped 7 bases and J dropped 8 bases, with 14 bases sitting between them.

This chain uses TRBV6-5 with TRBJ2-7; 11 nucleotides align to TRBD2. Germline values: CDR1 MNHEY, CDR2 SVGAGI. CDR3 length: 15 residues. V gave up 4 bases and J gave up 4 bases; unmatched junction bases: 6. The CDR3 sequence is CASSFTTSGNYEQYF. The CDR3 bases are TGTGCCAGCAGTTTCACGACTAGCGGGAATTACGAGCAGTACTTC.

The chain couples TRBV6-6 to TRBJ2-3; either TRBD1 or TRBD2 may supply D (5 bases each). The CDR3 runs 14 residues. Germline V gene data show CDR1 as MNHNY and CDR2 as SVGAGI (reference sequence). Between the trimmed V and J ends, which lost 4 bases and 1 base, there was a span of 9 bases. This chain's CDR3 is CASSWGSGTDTQYF. The CDR3 DNA reads TGTGCCAGCAGTTGGGGGAGCGGCACAGATACGCAGTATTTT.

V gene TRBV6-2 or TRBV6-3 combines with J gene TRBJ1-1; D perhaps matches TRBD1 (6 bases). This CDR3 contains 12 residues. With 7 bases removed from V and 5 bases from J, the gap between germline ends came to 11 bases. Germline V gene data show CDR1 as MNHEY and CDR2 as SVGEGT. CDR3 sequence: CASTRRGTEAFF. DNA for the CDR3: TGTGCCAGCACCCGCAGGGGTACTGAAGCTTTCTTT.

This clonotype was detected only a few times. The chain has TRBV19 and TRBJ2-1, with 12 positions matching TRBD2. Looked up from germline, CDR1 is LNHDA and CDR2 is SQIVND (reference sequence). This CDR3 has 15 amino acids. After removal of 8 bases from V and 7 bases from J, the junction contained 9 bases not matched to a gene. CDR3 region: CASVLAGGPVNEQFF. CDR3 in DNA: TGTGCCAGTGTACTAGCGGGAGGTCCGGTTAATGAGCAGTTCTTC. The full variable domain, rest sourced from reference TRBV19 and TRBJ2-1, is DGGITQSPKYLFRKEGQNVTLSCEQNLNHDAMYWYRQDPGQGLRLIYYSQIVNDFQKGDIAEGYSVSREKKESFPLTVTSAQKNPTAFYLCASVLAGGPVNEQFFGPGTRLTVL.

The chain carries TRBV28 and TRBJ2-7, with TRBD2 matching 9 bases. V trimming: 6 bases; J trimming: 0 bases; junction bases outside the gene matches: 6. Germline CDR1 is MDHEN and CDR2 is SYDVKM. The CDR3 covers 15 residues. Here the CDR3 reads CASRPNSGSSYEQYF. CDR3 sequence (DNA): TGTGCCAGCAGACCTAATAGCGGGAGCTCCTACGAGCAGTACTTC.

This clonotype was detected many times. The gene calls are TRBV7-2 and TRBJ2-7; the D gene is possibly TRBD2 (6 bases). This CDR3 has 14 amino acids. Germline lookup yields CDR1 SGHTA and CDR2 FQGNSA. The V and J ends lost 1 base and 2 bases respectively, with 9 bases between them. The CDR3 loop is CASSLEPGAYEQYV. The CDR3 nucleotides read TGTGCCAGCAGCTTAGAACCGGGAGCCTACGAGCAGTACGTC.

The J gene is TRBJ2-5, the V gene TRBV12-3 or TRBV12-4; D call uncertain. V was pared by 3 bases and J by 2 bases, with 13 bases between. The CDR3 consists of 15 residues. CDR3 coding DNA: TGTGCCAGCAGTTTTGGCAGTGCAGGACAAGAGACCCAGTACTTC. This gives the protein CASSFGSAGQETQYF.

This clonotype was counted between two and nine times. The CDR3 DNA sequence: TGCAGTGCTAGGAGGACTAGCGGGAGAGGTTCAGAGACCCAGTACTTC. This translates into CSARRTSGRGSETQYF. The chain carries TRBV20-1 and TRBJ2-5, with 13 positions matching TRBD2. CDR3 length: 16 amino acids. Per germline, CDR1 DFQATT and CDR2 SNEGSKA (reference sequence). The V and J ends lost 3 bases and 4 bases, in that order; junction bases with no gene match: 8.

The chain employs TRBV7-9 and TRBJ1-1; D is perhaps TRBD1 (6 bases). Germline lookup yields CDR1 SEHNR and CDR2 FQNEAQ (reference sequence). The CDR3 has 13 residues. Trimming removed 3 bases from V and 7 bases from J, with 12 bases in between. The CDR3 here is CASSFGTNFEAFF. The DNA for the CDR3 is TGTGCCAGCAGCTTCGGGACAAACTTTGAAGCTTTCTTT.

This clonotype was picked up many times. V gene TRBV7-2 combines with J gene TRBJ2-3; 7 bases agree with TRBD2. V was pared by 6 bases and J by 2 bases, with 5 bases of the junction left unmatched. Looked up from germline, CDR1 is SGHTA and CDR2 is FQGNSA. There are 14 residues in the CDR3. Here the CDR3 DNA reads TGTGCCAGCAGATTCAGACTAGCCACAGATACGCAGTATTTT. This codes for CASRFRLATDTQYF.

At least ten counts were recorded for this clonotype. J is TRBJ1-1 and V is TRBV5-4, with 8 bases that match TRBD1. This CDR3 has 15 amino acids. The trim removed 2 bases at V and 0 bases at J, leaving 3 bases unmatched. Germline CDR1 SGHNT, CDR2 YYREEE (reference sequence). For the CDR3, the DNA is TGTGCCAGCAGCTTCCGACAGGGGATGAACACTGAAGCTTTCTTT. As protein: CASSFRQGMNTEAFF.

The V gene is TRBV18, the J gene TRBJ2-5; the D gene is possibly TRBD2 (6 bases). Germline-derived CDR1 and CDR2 are KGHSH and LQKENI. Trimming shortened V by 6 bases and J by 5 bases, and 13 bases separated the two germline ends. The CDR3 runs to 13 residues. Written as DNA, the CDR3 is TGTGCCAGCTCGCGGGCTAGCGCGGAGACCCAGTACTTC. Amino acid sequence: CASSRASAETQYF.

This clonotype was found a few times. The chain uses TRBV10-3 and TRBJ1-1, with 9 bases that match TRBD1. Germline V CDR1 and CDR2: ENHRY, SYGVKD. The V segment lost 3 bases and the J segment 1 base; nucleotides outside the gene matches: 3. The CDR3 length is 15 residues. Here the CDR3 reads CAISDGTGWNTEAFF. As DNA, the CDR3 is TGTGCCATCAGTGATGGGACAGGGTGGAACACTGAAGCTTTCTTT.

The sample holds a few counts of this clonotype. The chain carries TRBV5-8 and TRBJ1-5; 8 bases are a match to TRBD1. CDR1 is SGHTS and CDR2 is YDEGEE in the germline V gene. The CDR3 sequence is 17 residues long. With 2 bases clipped from V and 0 bases from J, the junction kept 7 bases outside the gene matches. The CDR3 reads CASSLRTGFYSNQPQHF. The CDR3 bases are TGTGCCAGCAGCTTACGGACAGGGTTTTATAGCAATCAGCCCCAGCATTTT.

The chain uses TRBV12-3 or TRBV12-4 and TRBJ2-3, with D tentatively TRBD1 (7 bases). The CDR3 has 15 residues. V gave up 4 bases and J gave up 0 bases, with 11 bases separating them. For the CDR3, the DNA is TGTGCCAGCAGTTCAGGGGGGACCAGCACAGATACGCAGTATTTT. Amino acid sequence: CASSSGGTSTDTQYF.

V and J are TRBV7-2 and TRBJ2-1, with 8 bases matching TRBD2. With 4 bases clipped from V and 4 bases from J, the junction kept 12 bases outside the gene matches. Germline loops: CDR1 SGHTA, CDR2 FQGNSA. The CDR3 is made up of 17 amino acids. CDR3 bases: TGTGCCAGCAGCTCAACCACGAGCGGGAGTAGGTACAATGAGCAGTTCTTC. Its translation: CASSSTTSGSRYNEQFF.

J is TRBJ2-5 and V is TRBV11-2; 8 bases match TRBD2. The trim removed 5 bases at V and 5 bases at J, leaving 13 bases unmatched. The CDR3 runs 16 residues. CDR1 is SGHAT, CDR2 FQNNGV, per germline. The CDR3 sequence: CASSPEGAGAGETQYF. The CDR3 DNA sequence: TGTGCCAGCAGCCCCGAGGGAGCGGGGGCCGGGGAGACCCAGTACTTC. The full variable domain, completed using reference TRBV11-2 and TRBJ2-5, is EAGVAQSPRYKIIEKRQSVAFWCNPISGHATLYWYQQILGQGPKLLIQFQNNGVVDDSQLPKDRFSAERLKGVDSTLKIQPAKLEDSAVYLCASSPEGAGAGETQYFGPGTRLLVL.

V gene TRBV27 combines with J gene TRBJ2-1; no clear D. This CDR3 has 15 amino acids. V was cut by 6 bases and J by 8 bases, with 20 bases left in between. Germline CDR1 and CDR2: MNHEY and SMNVEV (reference sequence). The CDR3 region has the DNA TGTGCCAGCAGCAGACCGGGTCCCCCGTGGGATGAGCAGTTCTTC. Translated: CASSRPGPPWDEQFF.

V gene TRBV11-1 combines with J gene TRBJ2-2, with TRBD1 matching over 7 bases. The J segment lost 1 base and the V segment lost 5 bases, leaving 10 bases of the junction unmatched. The CDR3 sequence is 17 residues long. In germline, CDR1 is SGHAT, CDR2 FQDESV (reference sequence). In DNA form, the CDR3 reads TGTGCCAGCAGCGGAAGCAAACGACAGGGGAACACCGGGGAGCTGTTTTTT. It is translated as CASSGSKRQGNTGELFF.